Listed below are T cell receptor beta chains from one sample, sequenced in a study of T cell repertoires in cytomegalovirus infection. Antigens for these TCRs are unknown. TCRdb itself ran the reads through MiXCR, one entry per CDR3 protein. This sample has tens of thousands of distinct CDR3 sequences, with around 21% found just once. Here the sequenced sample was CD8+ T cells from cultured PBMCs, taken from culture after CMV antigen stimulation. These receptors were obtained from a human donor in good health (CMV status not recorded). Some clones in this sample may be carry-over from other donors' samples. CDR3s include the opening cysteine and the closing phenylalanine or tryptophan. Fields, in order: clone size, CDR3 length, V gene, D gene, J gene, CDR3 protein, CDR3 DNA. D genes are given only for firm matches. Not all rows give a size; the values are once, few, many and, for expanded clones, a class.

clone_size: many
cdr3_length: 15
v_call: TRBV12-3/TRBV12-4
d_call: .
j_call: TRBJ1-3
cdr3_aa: CASSFDSYSGNTIYF
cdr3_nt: TGTGCCAGCAGTTTCGACAGCTACTCTGGAAACACCATATATTTT

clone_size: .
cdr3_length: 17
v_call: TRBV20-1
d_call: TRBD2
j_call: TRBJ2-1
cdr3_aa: CSAQTPGTSSSHNEQFF
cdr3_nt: TGCAGTGCCCAGACACCCGGGACTAGCAGTAGCCACAATGAGCAGTTCTTC

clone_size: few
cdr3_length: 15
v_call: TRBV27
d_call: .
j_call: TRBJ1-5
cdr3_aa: CASSFQRGGDQPQHF
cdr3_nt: TGTGCCAGCAGTTTTCAACGAGGAGGGGATCAGCCCCAGCATTTT

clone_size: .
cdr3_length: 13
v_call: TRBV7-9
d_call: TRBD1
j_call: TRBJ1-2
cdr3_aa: CASSIRDRDGYTF
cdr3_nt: TGTGCCAGCAGCATCCGGGACAGGGATGGCTACACCTTC

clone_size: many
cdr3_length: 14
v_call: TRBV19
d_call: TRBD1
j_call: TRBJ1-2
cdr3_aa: CAARAAGGQYGYTF
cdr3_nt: TGTGCCGCCCGAGCGGCAGGGGGTCAATATGGCTACACCTTC

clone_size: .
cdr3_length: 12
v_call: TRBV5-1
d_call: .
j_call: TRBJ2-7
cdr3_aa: CASSLRGDEQYF
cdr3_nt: TGCGCCAGCAGCTTGCGTGGGGACGAGCAGTACTTC

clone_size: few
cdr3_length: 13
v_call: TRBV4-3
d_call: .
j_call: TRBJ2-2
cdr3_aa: CASSQEYPGELFF
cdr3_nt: TGCGCCAGCAGCCAAGAATACCCCGGGGAGCTGTTTTTT

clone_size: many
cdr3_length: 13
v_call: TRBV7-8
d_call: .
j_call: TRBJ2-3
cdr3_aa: CASSLAVADTQYF
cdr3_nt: TGTGCCAGCAGCTTAGCTGTGGCAGATACGCAGTATTTT

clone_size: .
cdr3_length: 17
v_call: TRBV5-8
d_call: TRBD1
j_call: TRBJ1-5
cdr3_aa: CASSSGQGFYSNQPQHF
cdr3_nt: TGTGCCAGCAGCTCTGGACAGGGCTTTTATAGCAATCAGCCCCAGCATTTT

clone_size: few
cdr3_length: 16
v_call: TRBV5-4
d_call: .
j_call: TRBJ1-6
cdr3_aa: CASSLLRDGYNSPLHF
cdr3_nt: TGTGCCAGCAGCTTGCTCCGGGACGGGTATAATTCACCCCTCCACTTT

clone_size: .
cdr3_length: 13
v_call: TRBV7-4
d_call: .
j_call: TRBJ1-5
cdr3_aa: CANSLRRDEPQHF
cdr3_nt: TGTGCCAACAGCTTACGTCGGGATGAGCCCCAGCATTTT

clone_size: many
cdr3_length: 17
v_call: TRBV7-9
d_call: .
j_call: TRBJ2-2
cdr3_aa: CASTLPMGLLNTGELFF
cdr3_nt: TGTGCCAGCACCTTGCCCATGGGACTTCTGAACACCGGGGAGCTGTTTTTT

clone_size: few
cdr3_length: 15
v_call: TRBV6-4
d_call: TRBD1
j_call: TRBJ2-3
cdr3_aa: CASSAGTGTTDTQYF
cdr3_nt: TGTGCCAGCAGTGCCGGGACAGGGACTACAGATACGCAGTATTTT

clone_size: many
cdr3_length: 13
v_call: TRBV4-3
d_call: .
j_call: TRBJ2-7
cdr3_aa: CASSQEGTGEQYF
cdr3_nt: TGCGCCAGCAGCCAAGAGGGGACCGGCGAGCAGTACTTC

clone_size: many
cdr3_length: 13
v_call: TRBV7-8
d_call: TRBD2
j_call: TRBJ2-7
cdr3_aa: CASSPSGSPEQYF
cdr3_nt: TGTGCCAGCAGCCCTAGCGGGAGCCCCGAGCAGTACTTC

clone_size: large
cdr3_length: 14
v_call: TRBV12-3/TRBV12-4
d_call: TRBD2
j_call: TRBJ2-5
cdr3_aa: CASTHSAPGEGQYF
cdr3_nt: TGTGCCAGCACCCACTCCGCCCCGGGGGAGGGCCAGTACTTC

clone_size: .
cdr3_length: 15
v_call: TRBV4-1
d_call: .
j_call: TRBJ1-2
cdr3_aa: CASSQDSSGPNGYTF
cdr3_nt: TGCGCCAGCAGCCAAGATTCATCAGGTCCTAATGGCTACACCTTC